This T cell receptor beta chain was recorded in a study of PD-1 blockade in classical Hodgkin lymphoma. Sample time point: newly diagnosed, previously untreated cHL patient sample. The protocol was immunoSEQ multiplex PCR, while the TCRdb copy is restricted to in-frame clones and leaves out a portion. The profile shows fewer than 90,000 clones, over 85% of them singletons. The sequenced sample consisted of peripheral blood mononuclear cells (PBMCs). The source of this sequence is a human donor with classical Hodgkin lymphoma.

Here the CDR3 reads CASSDNYEKLFF. CDR3 nucleotides: TGTGCCAGCAGTGATAATTATGAAAAACTGTTTTTT. J is TRBJ1-4 and V is TRBV25-1; no definite D call. Trimming removed 3 bases from V and 6 bases from J, with 5 bases in between. Germline V CDR1 and CDR2: MGHDK, SYGVNS. The CDR3 spans 12 residues. Full variable domain (remainder filled in from reference TRBV25-1 and TRBJ1-4): EADIYQTPRYLVIGTGKKITLECSQTMGHDKMYWYQQDPGMELHLIHYSYGVNSTEKGDLSSESTVSRIRTEHFPLTLESARPSHTSQYLCASSDNYEKLFFGSGTQLSVL.